The 18 T cell receptor beta chains in this list originate from one sample, sequenced in a study of prognosis after radiotherapy for stage I lung cancer (dated by TCRdb to about 2021). TCRdb records Illumina HiSeq 3000 as the sequencer. The TCR beta CDR3 region was amplified from genomic DNA by two rounds of multiplex PCR. In the first round of PCR, primers specific to each TRBV and TRBJ gene were used, and the primer sequences are filed in Chinese patent CN105087789A. TCRdb took the public reads, trimmed them with fastp at Q25, ran MiXCR for clone calling and kept in-frame beta chains. Every entry covers one CDR3 protein and lists the most common genes and DNA from its rows. This sample is represented by some 56,000 distinct CDR3 sequences; approximately 25% of them were singletons. The ten largest clones represent around 8.1% of the sample. The sample was PBMCs, taken before or after stereotactic body radiation therapy (not recorded which). These receptors all stem from a donor aged 50 or older with non-small cell lung cancer.

This clonotype was counted a single time. This sequence may be a read error, since a much larger clone differs from it by one base. The chain couples TRBV18 to TRBJ2-1; 11 bases map to TRBD1. This CDR3 has 16 residues. Germline assignment: CDR1 KGHSH and CDR2 LQKENI. V shed 1 base, J shed 8 bases, and the junction held 7 bases outside the gene matches. The CDR3 region is CASSPLGGQGDDEQFF. CDR3 nucleotide sequence: TGTGCCAGCTCACCACTGGGGGGACAGGGGGACGATGAGCAGTTCTTC.

This clonotype came up many times. The V call is TRBV4-3, the J call TRBJ2-1, with D possibly TRBD2 on 5 matching bases. Germline V gene data show CDR1 as LGHNA and CDR2 as YSLEER. V gave up 2 bases and J gave up 7 bases, with 9 bases separating them. The CDR3 has 13 amino acids. The CDR3 is CASSQRTGNEQFF. In DNA, the CDR3 is TGCGCCAGCAGCCAACGGACGGGGAATGAGCAGTTCTTC.

This clonotype appeared many times. The genes are TRBV6-1 and TRBJ1-2, with a possible D match to TRBD1 (5 bases). From germline, CDR1 is MNHNS and CDR2 SASEGT. V dropped 1 base and J dropped 4 bases, with 13 bases sitting between them. The CDR3 sequence is 15 residues long. CDR3: CASSEEAGGGYGYTF. Written as DNA, the CDR3 is TGTGCCAGCAGTGAAGAGGCCGGGGGGGGCTATGGCTACACCTTC.

This clonotype was recorded many times. This rearrangement joins TRBV5-4 to TRBJ2-1, with D perhaps matching TRBD1 (6 bases). With 0 bases removed from V and 0 bases from J, the gap between germline ends came to 7 bases. From germline, CDR1 is SGHNT and CDR2 YYREEE (reference sequence). CDR3 length equals 15 residues. CDR3 amino acids: CASSLGTDSYNEQFF. The DNA for the CDR3 is TGTGCCAGCAGCTTGGGGACAGACTCCTACAATGAGCAGTTCTTC.

This clonotype was counted many times. V gene TRBV6-2 or TRBV6-3 combines with J gene TRBJ1-1; TRBD1 agrees at 8 bases. The J segment lost 5 bases and the V segment lost 6 bases, leaving 5 bases of the junction unmatched. Germline CDR1 reads MNHEY; CDR2 reads SVGEGT. The CDR3 extends over 13 amino acids. This CDR3 is CASSAQGVTEAFF. DNA for the CDR3: TGTGCCAGCAGCGCACAGGGGGTGACTGAAGCTTTCTTT.

The sample holds many counts of this clonotype. The J gene is TRBJ2-1, the V gene TRBV11-3; possible D gene TRBD1, 5 bases. Deletions cut 4 bases from V and 0 bases from J, with 10 bases between. The germline V gene encodes CDR1 SGHNT and CDR2 YENEEA. The CDR3 is made up of 15 amino acids. In DNA, the CDR3 is TGTGCCAGCAGCTCCAGGGCGAGCTCCTACAATGAGCAGTTCTTC. This translates into CASSSRASSYNEQFF.

At least ten counts were recorded for this clonotype. The chain employs TRBV4-2 and TRBJ1-4; 8 nucleotides match TRBD1. V was clipped by 0 bases and J by 7 bases; unmatched bases: 7. The CDR3 sequence is 16 residues long. In germline, CDR1 is LGHNA, CDR2 YNFKEQ. In DNA form, the CDR3 reads TGTGCCAGCAGCCAAGATTCAGGGGGCGGCGGTGAAAAACTGTTTTTT. This encodes CASSQDSGGGGEKLFF.

This clonotype came up many times. CDR3 DNA: TGTGCCAGCAGCGTAGGGTTAGGGCAGCCCCAGCATTTT. Its translation: CASSVGLGQPQHF. The chain carries TRBV9 and TRBJ1-5; D is unclear. V was shortened by 0 bases and J by 7 bases, with 8 bases between the two germline ends. CDR1 is SGDLS, CDR2 YYNGEE, per germline. The CDR3 loop spans 13 amino acids.

This clonotype was counted at least ten times. The chain uses TRBV7-9 and TRBJ1-2, with TRBD1 as a possible D gene (5 bases). CDR1 and CDR2 from the germline V gene are SEHNR and FQNEAQ (reference sequence). The CDR3 is 14 amino acids. V was trimmed by 1 base and J by 5 bases, leaving 11 bases between them. The chain's CDR3 is CASSLGRDGYGYTF. The CDR3 coding sequence is TGTGCCAGCAGCTTAGGCAGGGATGGGTATGGCTACACCTTC.

This clonotype was recorded many times. The chain couples TRBV24-1 to TRBJ2-1; TRBD2 matches at 7 bases. V was clipped by 9 bases and J by 13 bases; unmatched bases: 17. The CDR3 is 14 amino acids. CDR1 is KGHDR, CDR2 SFDVKD, per germline. The CDR3 spells CATAVSGEDWKQFF. CDR3 in DNA: TGTGCCACCGCGGTGAGCGGGGAAGATTGGAAACAGTTCTTC.

This clonotype was counted at least ten times. The rearrangement joins TRBV7-2 to TRBJ2-7; D might be TRBD2 (5 bases). Germline CDR1 SGHTA, CDR2 FQGNSA. V gave up 5 bases and J gave up 1 base, with 15 bases separating them. This CDR3 is built from 15 residues. The CDR3 region is CASSPRAQLSYEQYF. CDR3 bases: TGTGCCAGCAGCCCGAGGGCACAGTTGTCCTACGAGCAGTACTTC.

This clonotype was seen ten or more times. The chain has TRBV30 and TRBJ1-6; D unclear. Germline V CDR1 and CDR2: GTSNPN, SVGIG (reference sequence). This CDR3 comprises 16 residues. Trimming left V 1 base short and J 1 base short, with 11 bases between. The CDR3 sequence: CAWSADLGSYNSPLHF. The DNA of the CDR3 is TGTGCCTGGAGTGCTGATTTGGGATCCTATAATTCACCCCTCCACTTT.

Note on this clonotype: A much more abundant neighbour one base away suggests this may be a read error. J is TRBJ2-3 and V is TRBV12-3 or TRBV12-4, with 14 bases matching TRBD2. The CDR3 has 16 residues. The V and J ends lost 7 bases and 4 bases, in that order; junction bases with no gene match: 7. The CDR3 here is CASIPRTSGGPDTQYF. In nucleotides, the CDR3 is TGTGCCAGCATCCCTCGGACTAGCGGGGGGCCAGATACGCAGTATTTT.

A remark on this clonotype: A much more abundant neighbour one base away suggests this may be a read error. The genes are TRBV2 and TRBJ1-2, with D unclear. Germline V CDR1 and CDR2: SNHLY, FYNNEI. The CDR3 extends over 12 amino acids. V was pared by 4 bases and J by 13 bases, with 16 bases between. The CDR3 sequence is CASSVDVPACTF. In DNA, the CDR3 is TGTGCCAGCAGTGTGGACGTACCTGCCTGCACCTTC.

This clonotype was detected ten times or more. This chain uses TRBV30 with TRBJ1-5; D is possibly TRBD1 (6 bases). Trimming removed 0 bases at V and 7 bases at J, with 16 bases between. This CDR3 spans 15 amino acids. Germline V gives CDR1 GTSNPN, CDR2 SVGIG (reference sequence). The CDR3 reads CAWSVSTGIRQPQHF. The CDR3 nucleotides are TGTGCCTGGAGTGTTTCTACAGGGATACGGCAGCCCCAGCATTTT.

Of note for this clonotype: A far bigger clonotype differs at one base, so this is likely a read error. The chain employs TRBV6-4 and TRBJ2-3; D is unclear. The V end was cut by 7 bases, the J end by 4 bases, with 12 bases between. The CDR3 totals 13 residues. Germline CDR1 reads MRHNA; CDR2 reads SNTAGT. This CDR3 reads CASIFLSADTQYF. CDR3 sequence (DNA): TGTGCCAGCATTTTTTTGAGTGCAGATACGCAGTATTTT.

As for this clonotype: An end of the junction does not agree with germline; a read error may underlie this. The chain is built from TRBV5-5 and TRBJ2-3; 12 nucleotides match TRBD2. This CDR3 has 18 residues. The germline CDR1 and CDR2 sequences are SGHKS and YYEKEE (reference sequence). For the CDR3, the DNA is TGTGCCAGCAGCTTGGCCTTCGCTAGCGGGGGGGCCAGATATACGCAGTATTTC. The encoded protein is CASSLAFASGGARYTQYF.

This chain links TRBV2 with TRBJ2-3, with D unresolved. CDR3 length: 11 residues. From germline, CDR1 is SNHLY and CDR2 FYNNEI. V lost 7 bases and J 6 bases, leaving 8 bases between the germline ends. The CDR3 sequence: CASTDWDTQYF. The CDR3 DNA reads as TGTGCCAGCACTGACTGGGATACGCAGTATTTT.